This TCR beta chain appears in the sequencing data of a study of T-cell memory formation after mild COVID-19. Study at large: Largely, the TCR clusters proved donor specific. Study-level results: Those CD4+ clones that contracted were mainly in CM and EM (CD8+ ones in EMRA).

Trimming cost V 4 bases and J 4 bases; bases outside gene matches: 3. The CDR3 loop spans 14 amino acids. With constant-segment primers, 5'RACE yielded cDNA libraries of TCR alpha and TCR beta that carried sample barcodes and UMIs. TCRdb re-analysed the 5' RACE reads in MiXCR, keeping a single row per CDR3 protein. This table has around 200,000 distinct CDR3 sequences, 10% appearing once. For this clonotype: What it binds is unknown.

The gene calls are TRBV12-3 or TRBV12-4 and TRBJ2-7; 11 nucleotides agree with TRBD1. The material sequenced was PBMCs or a T cell subset sorted from them (not recorded which). The clonotype was recovered from a man younger than 30 who had mild COVID-19 (a few samples of this study predate the infection). Cell type and time point are not known. The chain's CDR3 is CASSWRDRGYEQYF. CDR3 DNA sequence: TGTGCCAGCAGTTGGCGGGACAGGGGGTACGAGCAGTACTTC.